This T cell receptor beta chain was documented in a study of control samples from healthy donors and cancer patients. Measured with immunoSEQ multiplex PCR; TCRdb has only the in-frame clones, and not every one. The sample has 95,000 to 150,000 clones, around 87% seen once; the top ten hold approximately 9%. The CDR3 contains 15 residues. The germline V gene has CDR1 KGHDR and CDR2 SFDVKD. V lost 2 bases and J lost 6, with 12 bases in between. Sequencing was carried out using blood. This clonotype was obtained from a man aged 40-49 years in good health. This rearrangement joins TRBV24-1 to TRBJ1-4; D gene uncertain. The CDR3 loop reads CATSDSRRADEKLFF. DNA for the CDR3: TGTGCCACCAGTGATTCCCGGAGGGCTGATGAAAAACTGTTTTTT.